The clone carrying this TCR beta chain was detected a few times. This specimen belongs to a study of OX40 agonist ivuxolimab in advanced cancers. Study context: Mean age about 60 years, range roughly 23 to 79; just over 80% male. In three patients, partial responses were observed, one with hepatocellular carcinoma and two with cutaneous melanoma.

Sequencing used immunoSEQ multiplex PCR; TCRdb keeps in-frame clones, though not all of them. The sample lists 76,000 or so clones; around nine tenths were seen once. This sequence was found in an adult with an advanced solid tumor such as melanoma, head and neck, liver or kidney cancer. The material was CD4+ or CD8+ T cells sorted from blood, obtained in a trial of the OX40 agonist ivuxolimab.

CDR3 in DNA: TGTGCCAGTAGTACCGCACAGGGGAGAACTGAAGCTTTCTTT. Its protein product is CASSTAQGRTEAFF. This chain uses TRBV19 with TRBJ1-1, with 7 bases fitting TRBD1. Germline assignment: CDR1 LNHDA and CDR2 SQIVND (reference sequence). With V trimmed by 4 bases and J by 5 bases, 7 bases remained unmatched. The length of the CDR3 is 14 residues.